This T cell receptor beta chain was profiled in a study of blood T cell repertoires in COVID-19. Across the whole study: Acute and convalescent COVID-19 samples came from the United States, Italy and Spain. Sample material is recorded as cDNA or gDNA derived from T cells, B-cell-depleted T cells, or PBMCs.

In the source study's methods: Reference gene primer amplification in the assay estimated nucleated cell counts. Here immunoSEQ multiplex PCR was the method, and the copy in TCRdb shows in-frame clones only, minus some. V, J and clone size were drawn from that table, and D and trimming were deduced from the DNA. The data hold over 100,000 clones, with around four fifths observed a single time. Trimming took 6 bases from V and 0 from J; bases not matched to a gene: 9. The CDR3 totals 18 residues. Germline V gene data show CDR1 as MDHEN and CDR2 as SYDVKM. Sequencing used peripheral blood. This rearrangement joins TRBV28 to TRBJ2-2; TRBD1 aligns across 11 bases. This receptor was identified in a man aged 60 to 69 with active or convalescent COVID-19. CDR3 sequence reads: CASSLAGTGGTNTGELFF. CDR3 DNA: TGTGCCAGCAGCCTTGCCGGGACAGGGGGGACGAACACCGGGGAGCTGTTTTTT.